The source of this TCR beta chain is a study of molecular identifiers for immune sequencing clone quantification. Deletions cut 5 bases from V and 6 bases from J, with 11 bases between. The CDR3 totals 13 residues. The germline gives CDR1 MDHEN, CDR2 SYDVKM. TCRdb processed the PCR reads anew with MiXCR; each CDR3 protein has one entry. The sample yields more than 450,000 distinct CDR3 sequences, over 20% seen once. The CD8+CD4-CCR7+CD45RA+ phenotype defined the sorted naive CD8 T cells. The specimen sequenced was naive CD8+ T cells from blood, with Jurkat cell RNA spiked in. The subset was: FACS-sorted CD8+CD4-CCR7+CD45RA+ naive T cells. The sequence derives from a human donor in good health. Some libraries in this study had Jurkat cell RNA spiked in. The chain links TRBV28 to TRBJ2-1; perhaps TRBD1 as D (6 bases). DNA for the CDR3: TGTGCCAGCAGTCCGGACAGACTCAATGAGCAGTTCTTC. Protein sequence: CASSPDRLNEQFF.